The clone carrying this T cell receptor beta chain appeared a few times. The antigen is undetermined. This entry belongs to a study of CD8 T cells in ankylosing spondylitis. CDR1 is SQVTM and CDR2 is ANQGSEA in the germline V gene. There are 15 residues in the CDR3. After removal of 6 bases from V and 3 bases from J, the junction contained 5 bases not matched to a gene. Making use of molecular barcodes, quantitative 5'-RACE generated TCR beta libraries. From the 5' RACE reads, TCRdb called clonotypes with MiXCR, one entry per CDR3 protein. The sample includes a few hundred thousand distinct CDR3 sequences, 15% to 20% of them seen just once. Study-wide results and caveats: What seemed typical of ankylosing spondylitis blood was a TCR beta motif built from fewer than ten highly homologous variants. Relatively scarce in peripheral blood, disease-linked clones were CD8+.

The chain recombines TRBV29-1 with TRBJ2-2, with 12 bases that match TRBD1. The origin of this receptor is a male donor with ankylosing spondylitis or in good health (not recorded which). The sample consisted of blood, either unsorted or a sorted T cell fraction (not recorded which). In DNA form, the CDR3 reads TGCAGCGTAGCGGGACAGGGGGCCGACACCGGGGAGCTGTTTTTT. Translating it yields CSVAGQGADTGELFF.